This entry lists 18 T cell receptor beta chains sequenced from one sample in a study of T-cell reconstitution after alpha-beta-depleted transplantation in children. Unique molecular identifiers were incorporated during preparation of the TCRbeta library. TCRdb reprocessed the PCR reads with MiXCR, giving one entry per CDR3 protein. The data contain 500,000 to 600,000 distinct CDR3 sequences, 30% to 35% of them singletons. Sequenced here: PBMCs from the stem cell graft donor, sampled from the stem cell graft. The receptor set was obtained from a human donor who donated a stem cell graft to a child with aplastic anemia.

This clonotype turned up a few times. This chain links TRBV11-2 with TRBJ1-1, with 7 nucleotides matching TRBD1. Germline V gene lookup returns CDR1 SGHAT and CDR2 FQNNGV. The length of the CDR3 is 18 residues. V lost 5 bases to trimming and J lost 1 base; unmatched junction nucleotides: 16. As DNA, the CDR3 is TGTGCCAGCAGCCGATCCGCAGGGGGTACCTATAGGAACACTGAAGCTTTCTTT. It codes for CASSRSAGGTYRNTEAFF.

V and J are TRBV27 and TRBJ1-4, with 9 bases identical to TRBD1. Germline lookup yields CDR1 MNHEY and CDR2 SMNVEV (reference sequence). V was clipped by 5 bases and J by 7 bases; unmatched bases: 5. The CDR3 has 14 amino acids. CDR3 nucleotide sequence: TGTGCCAGCAGTGGGACAGGGTTGGGTGAAAAACTGTTTTTT. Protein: CASSGTGLGEKLFF.

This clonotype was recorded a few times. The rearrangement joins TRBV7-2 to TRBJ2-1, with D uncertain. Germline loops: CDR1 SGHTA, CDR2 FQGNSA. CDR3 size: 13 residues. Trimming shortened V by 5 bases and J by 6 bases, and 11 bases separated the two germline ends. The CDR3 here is CASSPANPNEQFF. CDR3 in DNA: TGTGCCAGCAGCCCCGCGAACCCCAATGAGCAGTTCTTC.

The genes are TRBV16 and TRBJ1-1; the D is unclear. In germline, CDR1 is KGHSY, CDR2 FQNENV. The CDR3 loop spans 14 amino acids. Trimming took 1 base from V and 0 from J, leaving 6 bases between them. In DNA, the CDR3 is TGTGCCAGCAGCCAATTGGTATTGAACACTGAAGCTTTCTTT. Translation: CASSQLVLNTEAFF.

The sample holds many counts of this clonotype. CDR3 nucleotide sequence: TGCAGTGCTAGCGAAGCGAATAGCGTAGCTGGGGCCAACGTCCTGACTTTC. This codes for CSASEANSVAGANVLTF. The chain has TRBV20-1 and TRBJ2-6, with TRBD2 as a possible D gene (5 bases). This CDR3 contains 17 residues. Germline assignment: CDR1 DFQATT and CDR2 SNEGSKA (reference sequence). The ends were cut back, 3 bases at V and 2 bases at J, with 17 bases in the middle.

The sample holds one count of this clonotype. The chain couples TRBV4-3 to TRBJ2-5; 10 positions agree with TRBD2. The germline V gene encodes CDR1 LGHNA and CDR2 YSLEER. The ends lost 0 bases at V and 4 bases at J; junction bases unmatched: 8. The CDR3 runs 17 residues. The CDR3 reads CASSQDLASGSPETQYF. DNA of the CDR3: TGCGCCAGCAGCCAAGATTTGGCTAGCGGGAGCCCAGAGACCCAGTACTTC.

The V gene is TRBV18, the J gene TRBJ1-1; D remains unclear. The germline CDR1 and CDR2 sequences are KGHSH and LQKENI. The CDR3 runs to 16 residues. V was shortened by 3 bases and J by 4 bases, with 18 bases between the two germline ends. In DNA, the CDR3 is TGTGCCAGCTCACCCGAACGTTCGTCAGTCGCCACTGAAGCTTTCTTT. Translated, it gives CASSPERSSVATEAFF.

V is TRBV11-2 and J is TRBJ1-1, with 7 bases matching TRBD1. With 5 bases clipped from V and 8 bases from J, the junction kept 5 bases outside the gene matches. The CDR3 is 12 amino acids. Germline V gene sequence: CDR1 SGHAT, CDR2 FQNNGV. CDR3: CASSPDRAEAFF. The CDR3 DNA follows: TGTGCCAGCAGCCCTGACAGGGCCGAAGCTTTCTTT.

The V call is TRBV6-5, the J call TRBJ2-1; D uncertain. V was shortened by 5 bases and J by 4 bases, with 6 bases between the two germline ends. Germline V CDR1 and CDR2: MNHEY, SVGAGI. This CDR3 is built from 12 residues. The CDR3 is CASSNQYNEQFF. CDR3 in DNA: TGTGCCAGCAGTAATCAGTACAATGAGCAGTTCTTC.

The CDR3 spells CASSPGHVGDPEAFF. As DNA, the CDR3 is TGCGCCAGCAGCCCGGGTCACGTAGGGGACCCTGAAGCTTTCTTT. The chain uses TRBV5-1 and TRBJ1-1; TRBD1 is a possible D gene (5 bases). The CDR3 loop spans 15 amino acids. V lost 4 bases and J lost 6, with 19 bases in between. CDR1 SGHRS and CDR2 YFSETQ come from the germline V gene.

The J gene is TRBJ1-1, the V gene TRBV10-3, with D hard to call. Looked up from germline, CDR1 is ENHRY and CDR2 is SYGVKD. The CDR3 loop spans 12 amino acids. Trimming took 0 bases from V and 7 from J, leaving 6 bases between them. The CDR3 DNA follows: TGTGCCATCAGTGAGTCGGAGATTGAAGCTTTCTTT. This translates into CAISESEIEAFF.

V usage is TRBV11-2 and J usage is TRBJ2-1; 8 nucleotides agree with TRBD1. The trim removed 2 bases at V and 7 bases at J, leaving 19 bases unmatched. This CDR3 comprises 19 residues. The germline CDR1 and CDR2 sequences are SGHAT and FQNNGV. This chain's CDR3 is CASSLSRLSGQGASNEQFF. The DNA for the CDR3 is TGTGCCAGCAGCTTATCTCGGCTGAGTGGGCAGGGGGCAAGTAATGAGCAGTTCTTC.

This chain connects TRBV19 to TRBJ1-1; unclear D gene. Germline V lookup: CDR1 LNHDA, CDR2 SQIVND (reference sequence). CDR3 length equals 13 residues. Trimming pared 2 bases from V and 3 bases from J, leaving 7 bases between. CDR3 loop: CASSITRYTEAFF. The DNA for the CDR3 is TGTGCCAGTAGTATAACGCGGTACACTGAAGCTTTCTTT.

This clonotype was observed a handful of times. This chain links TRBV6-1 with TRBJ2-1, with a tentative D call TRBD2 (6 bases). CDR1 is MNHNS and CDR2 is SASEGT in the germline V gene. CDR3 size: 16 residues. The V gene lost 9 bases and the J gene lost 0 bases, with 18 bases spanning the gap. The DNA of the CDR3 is TGTGCCAGTAGGACGGGCTGGGGGGACTCCTACAATGAGCAGTTCTTC. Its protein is CASRTGWGDSYNEQFF.

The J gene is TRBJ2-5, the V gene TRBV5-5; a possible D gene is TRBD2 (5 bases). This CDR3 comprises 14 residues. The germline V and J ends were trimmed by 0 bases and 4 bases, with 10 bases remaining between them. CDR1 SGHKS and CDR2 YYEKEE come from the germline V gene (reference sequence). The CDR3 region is CASSLGGGRETQYF. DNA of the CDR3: TGTGCCAGCAGCTTGGGAGGTGGGAGAGAGACCCAGTACTTC.

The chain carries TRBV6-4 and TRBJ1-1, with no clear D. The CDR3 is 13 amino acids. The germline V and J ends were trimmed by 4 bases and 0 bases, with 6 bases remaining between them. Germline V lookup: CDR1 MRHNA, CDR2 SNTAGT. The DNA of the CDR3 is TGTGCCAGCAGTGGAGAATTGAACACTGAAGCTTTCTTT. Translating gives CASSGELNTEAFF.

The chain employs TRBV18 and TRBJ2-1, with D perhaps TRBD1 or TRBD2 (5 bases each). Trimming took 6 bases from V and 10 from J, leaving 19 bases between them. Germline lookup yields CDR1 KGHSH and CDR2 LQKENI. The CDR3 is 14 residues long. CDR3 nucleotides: TGTGCCAGCTCGGCACCGGGACCCGGCAGGGAGCAGTTCTTC. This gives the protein CASSAPGPGREQFF.

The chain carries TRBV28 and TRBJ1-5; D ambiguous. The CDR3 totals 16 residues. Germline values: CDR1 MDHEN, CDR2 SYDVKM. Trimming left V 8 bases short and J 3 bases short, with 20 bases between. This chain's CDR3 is CASCPQKVIANQPQHF. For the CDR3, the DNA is TGTGCCAGCTGCCCTCAAAAGGTCATAGCCAATCAGCCCCAGCATTTT.